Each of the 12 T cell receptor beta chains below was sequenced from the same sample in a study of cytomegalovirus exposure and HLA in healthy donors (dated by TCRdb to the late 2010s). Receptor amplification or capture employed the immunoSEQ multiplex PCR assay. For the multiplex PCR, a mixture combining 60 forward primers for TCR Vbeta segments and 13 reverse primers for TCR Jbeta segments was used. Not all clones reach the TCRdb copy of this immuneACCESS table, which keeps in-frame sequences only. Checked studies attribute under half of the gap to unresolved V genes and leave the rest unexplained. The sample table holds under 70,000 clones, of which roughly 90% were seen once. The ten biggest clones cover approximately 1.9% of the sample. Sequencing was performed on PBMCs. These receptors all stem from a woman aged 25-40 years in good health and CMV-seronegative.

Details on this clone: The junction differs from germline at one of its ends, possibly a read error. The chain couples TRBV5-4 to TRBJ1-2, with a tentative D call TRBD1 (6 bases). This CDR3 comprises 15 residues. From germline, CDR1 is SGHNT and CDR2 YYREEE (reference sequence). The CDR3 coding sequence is TGCGCCAGCAGCCAAGAACTCCAGGGGCACTATGGCTACACCTTC. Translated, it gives CASSQELQGHYGYTF. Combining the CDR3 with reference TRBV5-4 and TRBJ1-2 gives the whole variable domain ETGVTQSPTHLIKTRGQQVTLRCSSQSGHNTVSWYQQALGQGPQFIFQYYREEENGRGNFPPRFSGLQFPNYSSELNVNALELDDSALYLCASSQELQGHYGYTFGSGTRLTVV.

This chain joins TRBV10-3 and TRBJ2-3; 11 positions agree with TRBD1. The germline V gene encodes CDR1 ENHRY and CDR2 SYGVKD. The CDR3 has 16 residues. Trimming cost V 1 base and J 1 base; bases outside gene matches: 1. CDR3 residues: CAISELGQGGTDTQYF. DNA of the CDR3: TGTGCCATCAGTGAGTTGGGACAGGGGGGCACAGATACGCAGTATTTT.

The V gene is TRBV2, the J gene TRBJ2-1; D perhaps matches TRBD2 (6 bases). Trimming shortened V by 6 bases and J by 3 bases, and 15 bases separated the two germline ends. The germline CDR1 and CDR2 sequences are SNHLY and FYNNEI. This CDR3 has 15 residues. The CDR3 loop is CASRRTTSLYNEQFF. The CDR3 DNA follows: TGTGCCAGCAGACGGACTACGTCCCTCTACAATGAGCAGTTCTTC.

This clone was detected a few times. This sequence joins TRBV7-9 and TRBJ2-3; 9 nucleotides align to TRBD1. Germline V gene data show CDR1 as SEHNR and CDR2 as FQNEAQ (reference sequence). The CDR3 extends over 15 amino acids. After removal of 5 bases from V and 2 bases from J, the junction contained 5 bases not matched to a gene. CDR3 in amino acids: CASSLQGAYTDTQYF. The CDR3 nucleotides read TGTGCCAGCAGCCTACAGGGGGCTTACACAGATACGCAGTATTTT.

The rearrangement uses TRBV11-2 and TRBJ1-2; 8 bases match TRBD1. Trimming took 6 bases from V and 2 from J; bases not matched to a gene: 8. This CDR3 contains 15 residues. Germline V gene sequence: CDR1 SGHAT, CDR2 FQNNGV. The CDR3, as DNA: TGTGCCAGCAGGCCACTTCGGACAGGGAACTATGGCTACACCTTC. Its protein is CASRPLRTGNYGYTF.

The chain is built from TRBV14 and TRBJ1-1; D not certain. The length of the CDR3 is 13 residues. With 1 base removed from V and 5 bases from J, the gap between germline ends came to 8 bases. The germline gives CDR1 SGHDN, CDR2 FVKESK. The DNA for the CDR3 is TGTGCCAGCAGCCAAGTCCGAGTTACTGAAGCTTTCTTT. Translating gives CASSQVRVTEAFF.

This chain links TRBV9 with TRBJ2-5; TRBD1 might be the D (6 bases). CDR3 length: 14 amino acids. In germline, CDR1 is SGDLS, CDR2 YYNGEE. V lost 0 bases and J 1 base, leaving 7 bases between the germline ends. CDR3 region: CASSVAGAQETQYF. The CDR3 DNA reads TGTGCCAGCAGCGTAGCAGGGGCCCAAGAGACCCAGTACTTC.

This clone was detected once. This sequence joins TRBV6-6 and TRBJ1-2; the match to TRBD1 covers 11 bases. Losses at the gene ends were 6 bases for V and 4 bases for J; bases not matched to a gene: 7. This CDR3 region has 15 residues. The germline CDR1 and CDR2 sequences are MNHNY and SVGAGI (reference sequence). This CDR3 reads CASRGGQGAVYGYTF. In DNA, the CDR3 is TGTGCCAGCAGGGGCGGACAGGGGGCCGTCTATGGCTACACCTTC.

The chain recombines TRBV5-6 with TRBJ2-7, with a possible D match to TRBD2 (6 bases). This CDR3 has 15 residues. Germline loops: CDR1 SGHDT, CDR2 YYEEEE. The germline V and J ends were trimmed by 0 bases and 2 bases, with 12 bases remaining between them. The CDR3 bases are TGTGCCAGCAGCTTGGTGTCGGGACTTCCCTACGAGCAGTACTTC. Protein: CASSLVSGLPYEQYF.

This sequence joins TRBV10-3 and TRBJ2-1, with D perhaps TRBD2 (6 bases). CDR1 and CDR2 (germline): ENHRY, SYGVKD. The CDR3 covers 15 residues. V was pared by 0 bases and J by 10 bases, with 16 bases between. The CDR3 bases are TGTGCCATCAGTGAGTCGGGGTTAGCGGCCCCAGAGCAGTTCTTC. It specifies CAISESGLAAPEQFF.

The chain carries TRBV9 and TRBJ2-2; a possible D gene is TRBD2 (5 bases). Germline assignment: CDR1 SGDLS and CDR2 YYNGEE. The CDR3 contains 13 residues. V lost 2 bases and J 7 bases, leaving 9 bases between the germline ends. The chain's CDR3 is CASSVSAVGELFF. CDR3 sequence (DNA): TGTGCCAGCAGCGTTAGCGCGGTCGGGGAGCTGTTTTTT.

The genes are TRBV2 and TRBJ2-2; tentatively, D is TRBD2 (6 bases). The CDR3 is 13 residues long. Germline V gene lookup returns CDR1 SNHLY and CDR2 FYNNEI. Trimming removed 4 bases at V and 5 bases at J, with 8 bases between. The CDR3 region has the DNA TGTGCCAGCAGTGTTCGGGGGACCGGGGAGCTGTTTTTT. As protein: CASSVRGTGELFF.